The entry below describes one TCR beta chain. Its antigen is not identified. Here immunoSEQ multiplex PCR was the method, and the copy in TCRdb shows in-frame clones only, minus some. Among 8,500 to 10,000 clones listed, 60% to 80% were seen once. The sample belongs to a study of neoadjuvant nivolumab and ipilimumab in lung cancer. Study-wide context: Nivolumab 3 mg/kg was given days 1, 15 and 29, plus ipilimumab 1 mg/kg day 1 in combination.

Study-wide results and caveats: Only a small number of samples underwent TCR sequencing. Higher pretherapy blood TCR richness went with higher resected-tumor richness.

The starting material was tumor tissue, obtained after neoadjuvant nivolumab, alone or with ipilimumab, at or shortly before surgery. The receptor comes from an adult with non-small cell lung cancer. Some clones in this sample may be carry-over from other donors' samples.

In nucleotides, the CDR3 is TGTGCCAGCAGCTGGAGGGACGTTGGTGTTTCACCCCTCCACTTT. Translating gives CASSWRDVGVSPLHF. The V call is TRBV5-4, the J call TRBJ1-6, with D possibly TRBD1 on 5 matching bases. V dropped 3 bases and J dropped 9 bases, with 16 bases sitting between them. The CDR3 has 15 amino acids. Germline V CDR1 and CDR2: SGHNT, YYREEE (reference sequence).